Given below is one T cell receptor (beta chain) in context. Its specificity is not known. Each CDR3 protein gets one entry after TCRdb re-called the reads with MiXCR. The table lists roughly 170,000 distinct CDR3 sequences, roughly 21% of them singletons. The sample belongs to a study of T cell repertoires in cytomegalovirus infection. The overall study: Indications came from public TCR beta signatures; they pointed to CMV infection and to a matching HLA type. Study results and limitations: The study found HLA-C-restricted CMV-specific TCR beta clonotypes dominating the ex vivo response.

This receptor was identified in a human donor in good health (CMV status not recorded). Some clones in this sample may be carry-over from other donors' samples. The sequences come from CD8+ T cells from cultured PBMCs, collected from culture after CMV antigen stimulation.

The CDR3 loop reads CASRRTETQYF. CDR3 DNA sequence: TGTGCCAGCAGGCGAACAGAGACCCAGTACTTC. This sequence joins TRBV7-9 and TRBJ2-5; D uncertain. Germline V gene data show CDR1 as SEHNR and CDR2 as FQNEAQ (reference sequence). CDR3 length: 11 residues. V was pared by 6 bases and J by 4 bases, with 6 bases between.